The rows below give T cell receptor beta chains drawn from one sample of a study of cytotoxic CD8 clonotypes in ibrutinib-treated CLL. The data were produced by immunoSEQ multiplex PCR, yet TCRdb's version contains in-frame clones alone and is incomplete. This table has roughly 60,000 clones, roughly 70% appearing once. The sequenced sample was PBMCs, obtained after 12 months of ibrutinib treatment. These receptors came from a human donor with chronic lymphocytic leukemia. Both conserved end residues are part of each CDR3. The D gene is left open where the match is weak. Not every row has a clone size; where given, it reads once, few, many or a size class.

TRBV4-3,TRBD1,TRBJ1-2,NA,CASSPGQGYGYTF,TGCGCCAGCAGCCCGGGACAGGGTTACGGCTACACCTTC
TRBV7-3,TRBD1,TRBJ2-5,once,CASSSTGGQETQYF,TGTGCCAGCAGCTCTACAGGGGGCCAAGAGACCCAGTACTTC
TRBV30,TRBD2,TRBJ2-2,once,CAWSLAGLSSGELFF,TGTGCCTGGAGTTTAGCGGGATTATCATCAGGGGAGCTGTTTTTT
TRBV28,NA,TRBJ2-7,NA,CASGQSYEQYF,TGTGCCAGCGGACAGAGCTACGAGCAGTACTTC
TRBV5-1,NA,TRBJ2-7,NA,CASSLATLGGEQYF,TGCGCCAGCAGCTTGGCCACGCTCGGCGGCGAGCAGTACTTC
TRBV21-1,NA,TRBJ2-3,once,CASSKPGVSADTQYF,TGTGCCAGCAGCAAACCGGGAGTAAGCGCAGATACGCAGTATTTT
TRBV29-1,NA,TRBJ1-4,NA,CSARRDNNEKLFF,TGCAGCGCACGCCGGGACAATAATGAAAAACTGTTTTTT
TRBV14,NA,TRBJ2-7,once,CASSQGLVYEQYF,TGTGCCAGCAGCCAGGGACTGGTCTACGAGCAGTACTTC
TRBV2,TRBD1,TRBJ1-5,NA,CASSVGQVSNQPQHF,TGTGCCAGCAGTGTGGGACAGGTTAGCAATCAGCCCCAGCATTTT
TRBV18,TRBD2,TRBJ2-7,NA,CASSPSGGGNYEQYF,TGTGCCAGCTCACCCTCCGGGGGGGGGAATTACGAGCAGTACTTC
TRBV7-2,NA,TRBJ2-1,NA,CASSLVGAGAYNEQFF,TGTGCCAGCAGCTTAGTGGGGGCGGGCGCCTACAATGAGCAGTTCTTC
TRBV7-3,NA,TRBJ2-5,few,CASSIQGGETQYF,TGTGCCAGCAGCATACAGGGCGGGGAGACCCAGTACTTC
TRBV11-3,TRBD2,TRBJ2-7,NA,CAHTGGDYNIYEQYF,TGTGCCCACACCGGAGGGGACTACAACATCTACGAGCAGTACTTC
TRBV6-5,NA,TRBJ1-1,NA,CASTGRNTEAFF,TGTGCCAGCACCGGACGGAATACGGAAGCTTTCTTT
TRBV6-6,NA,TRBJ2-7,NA,CASSWDPSEQYF,TGTGCCAGCAGTTGGGACCCCTCCGAGCAGTACTTC
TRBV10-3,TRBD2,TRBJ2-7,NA,CAISEIASGKDEQYF,TGTGCCATCAGTGAGATCGCTAGCGGGAAGGACGAGCAGTACTTC